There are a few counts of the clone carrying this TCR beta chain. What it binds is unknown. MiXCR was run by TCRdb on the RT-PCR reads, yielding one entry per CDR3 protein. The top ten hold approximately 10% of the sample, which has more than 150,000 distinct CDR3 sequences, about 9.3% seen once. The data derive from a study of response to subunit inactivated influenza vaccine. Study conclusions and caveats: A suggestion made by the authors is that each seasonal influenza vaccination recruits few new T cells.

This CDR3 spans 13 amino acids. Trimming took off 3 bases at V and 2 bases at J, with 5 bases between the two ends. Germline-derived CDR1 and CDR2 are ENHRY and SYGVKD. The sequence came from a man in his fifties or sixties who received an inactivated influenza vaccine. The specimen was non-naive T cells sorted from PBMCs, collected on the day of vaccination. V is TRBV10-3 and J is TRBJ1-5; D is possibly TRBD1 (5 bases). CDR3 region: CAISDRGNQPQHF. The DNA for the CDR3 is TGTGCCATCAGTGACAGGGGCAATCAGCCCCAGCATTTT.